Each of the 20 T cell receptor beta chains below was sequenced from the same sample in a study of cytomegalovirus exposure and HLA in healthy donors. The PCR made use of 60 Vbeta and 13 Jbeta primers. The protocol was immunoSEQ multiplex PCR, while the TCRdb copy is restricted to in-frame clones and leaves out a portion. The sample has approximately 260,000 clones, approximately 91% seen once. The sample consisted of PBMCs. The receptors derive from a girl aged 2 to 10 in good health and CMV-seronegative.

The chain uses TRBV10-3 and TRBJ2-6; D unclear. Trimming stripped 3 bases from V and 2 bases from J, with 17 bases between. Germline values: CDR1 ENHRY, CDR2 SYGVKD. This CDR3 is built from 18 residues. The CDR3 DNA reads TGTGCCATCAGTGAATCTACAGTCCCAGGCCCTGGGGCCAACGTCCTGACTTTC. Its translation is CAISESTVPGPGANVLTF.

This clone appeared a single time. J is TRBJ1-6 and V is TRBV9; TRBD1 might be the D (5 bases). The CDR3 is 15 residues long. CDR1 and CDR2 (germline): SGDLS, YYNGEE. V lost 1 base to trimming and J lost 3 bases, with 8 bases between them. Here the CDR3 reads CASSVSGGYNSPLHF. Written as DNA, the CDR3 is TGTGCCAGCAGCGTAAGCGGGGGCTATAATTCACCCCTCCACTTT.

The chain uses TRBV27 and TRBJ1-1; D is undetermined. The germline V gene encodes CDR1 MNHEY and CDR2 SMNVEV (reference sequence). There are 15 residues in the CDR3. The V and J ends lost 3 bases and 5 bases respectively, with 16 bases between them. This chain's CDR3 is CASSFSSGIGTEAFF. The CDR3 nucleotides read TGTGCCAGCAGTTTTTCTTCGGGAATTGGTACTGAAGCTTTCTTT.

The chain recombines TRBV29-1 with TRBJ2-7, with a weak D call TRBD1 (6 bases). V was trimmed by 1 base and J by 3 bases, leaving 13 bases between them. This CDR3 has 14 residues. Germline loops: CDR1 SQVTM, CDR2 ANQGSEA. The DNA of the CDR3 is TGCAGCGTTGAAGGGCTGGACAGTAGCTACGAGCAGTACTTC. Amino acids: CSVEGLDSSYEQYF.

Points on this clone: The junction departs from the called germline gene at one end, perhaps through a read error. V and J are TRBV25-1 and TRBJ1-6, with D tentatively TRBD1 (5 bases). CDR3 length: 18 residues. Looked up from germline, CDR1 is MGHDK and CDR2 is SYGVNS. The CDR3 DNA follows: TGTGCCAGCGCAAAAAGTGGAGGGGACCCTTACTATAATTCACTCCTCCACTTT. Amino acids: CASAKSGGDPYYNSLLHF.

The chain uses TRBV27 and TRBJ2-7, with 10 bases that match TRBD2. This CDR3 region has 15 residues. V was pared by 2 bases and J by 4 bases, with 5 bases of the junction left unmatched. Germline lookup yields CDR1 MNHEY and CDR2 SMNVEV (reference sequence). This CDR3 reads CASSLGAGGPYEQYF. The CDR3 DNA follows: TGTGCCAGCAGTTTAGGAGCGGGAGGGCCGTACGAGCAGTACTTC.

The V call is TRBV6-1, the J call TRBJ2-7; maybe TRBD2 (5 bases). V shed 8 bases and J shed 3 bases, with 11 bases lying between them. Germline CDR1 is MNHNS and CDR2 is SASEGT. The CDR3 consists of 12 residues. For the CDR3, the DNA is TGTGCCAGCGACCGTGAGGGCTACGAGCAGTACTTC. It is translated as CASDREGYEQYF.

The chain links TRBV2 to TRBJ2-7, with D perhaps TRBD2 (6 bases). V was trimmed by 7 bases and J by 2 bases, leaving 15 bases between them. The germline V gene encodes CDR1 SNHLY and CDR2 FYNNEI. The CDR3 sequence is 14 residues long. The CDR3 nucleotides are TGTGCCAGCAATCGGGCGGGAACAGCCTACGAGCAGTACTTC. The encoded protein is CASNRAGTAYEQYF.

The chain links TRBV6-1 to TRBJ1-1, with D hard to call. The CDR3 extends over 13 amino acids. The germline V gene has CDR1 MNHNS and CDR2 SASEGT. V gave up 1 base and J gave up 2 bases, with 5 bases separating them. The CDR3 coding sequence is TGTGCCAGCAGTGAAGTTTTAAACACTGAAGCTTTCTTT. Protein product: CASSEVLNTEAFF.

The chain couples TRBV4-2 to TRBJ2-5; 10 bases align to TRBD2. Germline V lookup: CDR1 LGHNA, CDR2 YNFKEQ. The CDR3 spans 17 residues. The V gene end was trimmed by 0 bases and the J gene end by 4 bases; junction bases not matched to a gene: 8. CDR3 bases: TGTGCCAGCAGCCAAGAAGGGAATAGCGGGAGGAGAGAGACCCAGTACTTC. Its protein product is CASSQEGNSGRRETQYF.

The chain carries TRBV4-2 and TRBJ2-5, with no clear D. The germline V gene encodes CDR1 LGHNA and CDR2 YNFKEQ. CDR3 length: 15 residues. V lost 0 bases, J lost 5 bases, and 13 bases lay in between. Here the CDR3 reads CASSQDQVVPETQYF. CDR3 DNA: TGTGCCAGCAGCCAAGATCAGGTAGTCCCGGAGACCCAGTACTTC.

The V and J genes are TRBV11-2 and TRBJ1-5; the D gene is possibly TRBD1 (5 bases). V lost 1 base and J lost 6, with 10 bases in between. Germline loops: CDR1 SGHAT, CDR2 FQNNGV. CDR3 length equals 14 residues. In DNA form, the CDR3 reads TGTGCCAGCAGCTTAGTTGGGGGAGGTCAGCCCCAGCATTTT. Translated: CASSLVGGGQPQHF.

CDR3 in DNA: TGTGCCAGCAGCGCCGAGAGAGAGCAGTACTTC. Translated, it gives CASSAEREQYF. The chain combines TRBV7-9 with TRBJ2-7; D call uncertain. Trimming removed 5 bases at V and 7 bases at J, with 9 bases between. The CDR3 is 11 residues long. In germline, CDR1 is SEHNR, CDR2 FQNEAQ (reference sequence).

The rearrangement joins TRBV11-2 to TRBJ2-7, with 7 bases that match TRBD1. The germline V gene has CDR1 SGHAT and CDR2 FQNNGV. The CDR3 length is 13 residues. With V trimmed by 7 bases and J by 2 bases, 5 bases remained unmatched. CDR3 nucleotides: TGTGCCAGCAAAGGACAGGTAACCTACGAGCAGTACTTC. Residues: CASKGQVTYEQYF. Drawing the rest from reference TRBV11-2 and TRBJ2-7, the complete variable domain is EAGVAQSPRYKIIEKRQSVAFWCNPISGHATLYWYQQILGQGPKLLIQFQNNGVVDDSQLPKDRFSAERLKGVDSTLKIQPAKLEDSAVYLCASKGQVTYEQYFGPGTRLTVT.

This clone was seen only a few times. V usage is TRBV9 and J usage is TRBJ2-3, with D tentatively TRBD2 (5 bases). Germline V gene lookup returns CDR1 SGDLS and CDR2 YYNGEE. Trimming removed 3 bases at V and 6 bases at J, with 14 bases between. The CDR3 runs 14 residues. The CDR3, as DNA: TGTGCCAGCAGCGACACCTCAGAGGGCGATACGCAGTATTTT. This sequence encodes CASSDTSEGDTQYF.

The chain's CDR3 is CASLSTGTEAFF. CDR3 coding DNA: TGTGCCAGCCTTTCGACAGGCACTGAAGCTTTCTTT. V gene TRBV6-6 combines with J gene TRBJ1-1, with D possibly being TRBD1 (6 bases). The CDR3 sequence is 12 residues long. The V gene's germline CDR1 is MNHNY and CDR2 SVGAGI (reference sequence). Trimming pared 8 bases from V and 4 bases from J, leaving 11 bases between.

The gene calls are TRBV2 and TRBJ2-1; TRBD2 agrees at 13 bases. CDR1 and CDR2 (germline): SNHLY, FYNNEI. Trimming removed 10 bases from V and 3 bases from J; junction bases left unmatched: 3. The CDR3 has 14 residues. CDR3 sequence (DNA): TGTGCCACCAGGACTAGCGGGAGCTACAATGAGCAGTTCTTC. It encodes CATRTSGSYNEQFF.

The rearrangement uses TRBV11-1 and TRBJ1-1, with TRBD1 matching 10 bases. V dropped 5 bases and J dropped 12; count of bases not matched to a gene: 12. Germline V gene data show CDR1 as SGHAT and CDR2 as FQDESV (reference sequence). The CDR3 consists of 14 residues. CDR3 in DNA: TGTGCCAGCAGCCCAGAGAGGCCGGGACAGGGGTCTTTCTTT. Translated: CASSPERPGQGSFF.

The rearrangement joins TRBV5-1 to TRBJ2-5, with 10 nucleotides matching TRBD2. V shed 2 bases and J 1 base; nucleotides not matched to a gene: 5. The CDR3 has 16 amino acids. Germline CDR1 SGHRS, CDR2 YFSETQ. For the CDR3, the DNA is TGCGCCAGCAGCTTCCCAGCGGGAGGGATCCAAGAGACCCAGTACTTC. Encoded protein: CASSFPAGGIQETQYF.

The chain uses TRBV7-6 and TRBJ2-5; a possible D gene is TRBD1 (6 bases). With 1 base removed from V and 12 bases from J, the gap between germline ends came to 18 bases. CDR3 length: 14 residues. CDR1 is SGHVS and CDR2 is FNYEAQ in the germline V gene. The CDR3 spells CASSLGPQTGKEYF. The CDR3 DNA reads as TGTGCCAGCAGCTTAGGCCCTCAAACAGGGAAGGAGTACTTC.